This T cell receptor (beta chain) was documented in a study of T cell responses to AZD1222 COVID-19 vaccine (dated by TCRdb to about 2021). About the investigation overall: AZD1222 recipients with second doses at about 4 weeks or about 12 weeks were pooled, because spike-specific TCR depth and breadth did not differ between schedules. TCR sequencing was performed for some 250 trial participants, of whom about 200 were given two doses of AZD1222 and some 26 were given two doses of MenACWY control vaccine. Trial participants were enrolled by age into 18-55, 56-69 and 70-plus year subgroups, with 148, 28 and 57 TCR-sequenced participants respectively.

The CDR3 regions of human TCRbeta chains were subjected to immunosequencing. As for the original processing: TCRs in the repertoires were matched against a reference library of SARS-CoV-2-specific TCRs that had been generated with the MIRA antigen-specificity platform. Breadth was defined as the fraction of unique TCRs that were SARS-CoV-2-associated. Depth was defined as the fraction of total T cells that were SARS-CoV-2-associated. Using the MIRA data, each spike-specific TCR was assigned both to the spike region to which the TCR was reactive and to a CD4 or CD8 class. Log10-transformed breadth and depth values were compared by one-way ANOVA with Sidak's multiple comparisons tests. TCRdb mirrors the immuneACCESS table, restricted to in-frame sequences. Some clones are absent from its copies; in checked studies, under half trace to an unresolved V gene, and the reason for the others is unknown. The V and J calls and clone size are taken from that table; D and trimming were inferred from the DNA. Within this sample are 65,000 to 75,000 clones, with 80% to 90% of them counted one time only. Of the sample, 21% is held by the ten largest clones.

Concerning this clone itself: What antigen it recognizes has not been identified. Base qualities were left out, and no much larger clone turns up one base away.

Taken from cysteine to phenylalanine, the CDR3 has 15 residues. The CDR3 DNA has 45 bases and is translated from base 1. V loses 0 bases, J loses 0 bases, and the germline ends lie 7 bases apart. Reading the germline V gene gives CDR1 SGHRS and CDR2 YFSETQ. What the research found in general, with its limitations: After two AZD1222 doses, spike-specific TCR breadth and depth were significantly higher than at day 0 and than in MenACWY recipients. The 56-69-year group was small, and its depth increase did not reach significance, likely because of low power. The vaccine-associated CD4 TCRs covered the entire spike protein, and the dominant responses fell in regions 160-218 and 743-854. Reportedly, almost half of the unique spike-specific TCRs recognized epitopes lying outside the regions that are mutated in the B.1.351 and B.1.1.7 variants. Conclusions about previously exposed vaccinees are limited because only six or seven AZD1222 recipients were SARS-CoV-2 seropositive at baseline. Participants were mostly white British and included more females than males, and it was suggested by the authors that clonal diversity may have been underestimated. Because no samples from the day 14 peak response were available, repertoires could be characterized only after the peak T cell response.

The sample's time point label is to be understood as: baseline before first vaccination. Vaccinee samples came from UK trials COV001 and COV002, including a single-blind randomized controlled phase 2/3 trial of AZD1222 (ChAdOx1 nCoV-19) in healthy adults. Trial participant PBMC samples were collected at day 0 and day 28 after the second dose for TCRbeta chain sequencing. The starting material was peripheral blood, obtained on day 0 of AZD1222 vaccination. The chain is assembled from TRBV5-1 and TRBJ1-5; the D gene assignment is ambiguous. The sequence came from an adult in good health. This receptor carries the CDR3 CASSLEDFSNQPQHF. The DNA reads TGCGCCAGCAGCTTGGAGGACTTTAGCAATCAGCCCCAGCATTTT.